The sample holds a few counts of the clone carrying this T cell receptor beta chain. Co-extraction yielded RNA and DNA from around 20-30 mg of unsorted bulk tissue. Primary liver carcinoma, confirmed by histopathology, was surgically resected. The sample comes from a study of tumor-infiltrating lymphocytes in primary liver carcinoma. There are 17 residues in the CDR3. In germline, CDR1 is MDHEN, CDR2 SYDVKM. The V and J ends lost 6 bases and 4 bases respectively, with 23 bases between them. Total RNA (approximately 500 ng) served as template for TCR beta cDNA synthesis primed by a constant-region primer. For TCR beta, libraries were produced by three nested multiplex PCR rounds using slightly modified ARM-PCR. The first two PCR rounds, around 11 cycles each, used TRBV1-TRBV30 forward primers and a C-beta reverse primer. TCRdb passed the multiplex PCR reads through MiXCR, listing each CDR3 protein once. The sample lists around 27,000 distinct CDR3 sequences, over 65% occurring once.

The rearrangement uses TRBV28 and TRBJ2-3; a possible D gene is TRBD1 (6 bases). The sample comprised liver tumor tissue from sampling region 3. Documented subset: tumor region T3, left-lateral pole. The origin of this receptor is a man aged 40-50 years with primary liver carcinoma and hepatitis B virus infection. CDR3 loop: CASSPAGQGSSADTQYF. The DNA of the CDR3 is TGTGCCAGCAGCCCAGCCGGCCAGGGGAGCAGCGCAGATACGCAGTATTTT.